Sequencing of this T cell receptor beta chain was carried out in a study of beta chain features in type 1 diabetes. Reverse transcription of all isolated RNA meant that expressed TCRB transcripts were sequenced. TCRdb keeps only in-frame clones here, not all; method: immunoSEQ multiplex PCR. The data contain 100,000 to 150,000 clones, approximately 9% of them singletons. In regard to this clone: Its antigen remains unidentified.

The study's findings and limits: Shortening of TCRB CDR3s, moderate but significant, appeared in all four CD4+ subsets of Type 1 diabetes patients.

From germline, CDR1 is LNHNV and CDR2 YYDKDF (reference sequence). V gave up 0 bases and J gave up 10 bases; unmatched junction bases: 10. This CDR3 has 17 residues. What was sequenced was central memory CD4+ T cells from blood. This TCR derives from a man younger than 40 with type 1 diabetes. This chain uses TRBV15 with TRBJ2-1; 12 bases agree with TRBD1. CDR3 region: CATSRDWGQGAVREQFF. CDR3 nucleotides: TGTGCCACCAGCAGAGATTGGGGACAGGGGGCCGTGAGGGAGCAGTTCTTC.